The 13 T cell receptor beta chains in this list originate from one sample, sequenced in a study of blood T cell repertoires in COVID-19. Method: immunoSEQ multiplex PCR; TCRdb's copy keeps in-frame clones and lacks some. Among about 250,000 clones listed, under 90% were seen once. Sequences were obtained from PBMCs or T cells enriched from blood (not recorded which). These TCRs come from a woman aged 40-49 years who had been exposed to COVID-19.

This CDR3 is CASSGRTSGSTDTQYF. CDR3 coding DNA: TGTGCCAGCAGCGGGCGGACTAGCGGGTCCACAGATACGCAGTATTTT. The chain links TRBV21-1 to TRBJ2-3; the table's TRBD2 call for D was not verified on the DNA. TRBV21-1 is shown as a pseudogene. This CDR3 spans 16 amino acids.

V usage is TRBV18 and J usage is TRBJ2-7; D is unresolved. Germline V CDR1 and CDR2: KGHSH, LQKENI. The CDR3 contains 13 residues. V was shortened by 1 base and J by 1 base, with 5 bases between the two germline ends. Written as DNA, the CDR3 is TGTGCCAGCTCACCACTTTATTCCTACGAGCAGTACTTC. Its translation is CASSPLYSYEQYF.

The chain employs TRBV7-2 and TRBJ2-1, with a tentative D call TRBD1 (5 bases). V was clipped by 1 base and J by 7 bases, with 14 bases between them. This CDR3 has 15 residues. CDR1 and CDR2 (germline): SGHTA, FQGNSA. The CDR3 region has the DNA TGTGCCAGCAGCTTAGGTTTGGCAGGGTTGAATGAGCAGTTCTTC. Protein sequence: CASSLGLAGLNEQFF.

This chain joins TRBV11-1 and TRBJ1-1, with 8 bases identical to TRBD1. The junction had 8 bases not matched to a gene; V was cut back by 5 bases and J by 6 bases. There are 14 residues in the CDR3. Germline CDR1 and CDR2: SGHAT and FQDESV (reference sequence). The CDR3 spells CASSPPTGGAEAFF. The CDR3 bases are TGTGCCAGCAGCCCCCCAACAGGGGGGGCTGAAGCTTTCTTT.

This chain links TRBV19 with TRBJ2-2; possibly TRBD1 for D (6 bases). The CDR3 runs to 17 residues. CDR1 LNHDA and CDR2 SQIVND come from the germline V gene (reference sequence). V lost 3 bases and J 0 bases, leaving 14 bases between the germline ends. The CDR3 bases are TGTGCCAGTAGTATGGAATGGGGACACACGAACACCGGGGAGCTGTTTTTT. As protein: CASSMEWGHTNTGELFF.

This chain links TRBV7-2 with TRBJ1-1, with no clear D. The germline V gene has CDR1 SGHTA and CDR2 FQGNSA. The CDR3 is 13 amino acids. Between the trimmed V and J ends, which lost 5 bases and 10 bases, there was a span of 17 bases. The CDR3 nucleotides are TGTGCCAGCAGCCTCCAGGTTGGGGAGCGAGCTTTCTTT. Translation: CASSLQVGERAFF.

This rearrangement joins TRBV6-5 to TRBJ1-6; TRBD1 is a possible D gene (6 bases). Germline V gives CDR1 MNHEY, CDR2 SVGAGI. The V end lost 3 bases, the J end lost 10 bases, and 19 bases lay between the germline ends. The CDR3 loop spans 16 amino acids. The CDR3 is CASSYWARTAASPLHF. CDR3 sequence (DNA): TGTGCCAGCAGTTATTGGGCCCGGACAGCCGCCTCACCCCTCCACTTT.

This chain uses TRBV4-1 with TRBJ2-1; TRBD2 is a possible D gene (7 bases). Trimming took 0 bases from V and 2 from J, leaving 11 bases between them. CDR3 length equals 16 residues. In germline, CDR1 is MGHRA, CDR2 YSYEKL. As DNA, the CDR3 is TGCGCCAGCAGCCAAGATTGGGGGGGCCCCTACAATGAGCAGTTCTTC. This translates into CASSQDWGGPYNEQFF.

The chain carries TRBV18 and TRBJ2-1; D is uncertain. The CDR3 loop spans 12 amino acids. V lost 6 bases to trimming and J lost 8 bases, with 11 bases between them. CDR1 KGHSH and CDR2 LQKENI come from the germline V gene. CDR3 nucleotide sequence: TGTGCCAGCTCTACCACATTCGATGAGCAGTTCTTC. It encodes CASSTTFDEQFF.

Notes on this clone: The same CDR3 arises from other DNA sequences in this sample as well. This CDR3 is CASSPGGGEAFF. The CDR3 coding sequence is TGTGCCAGCAGCCCGGGGGGGGGTGAAGCTTTCTTT. V is TRBV2 and J is TRBJ1-1; the D gene is possibly TRBD1 (5 bases). The germline V gene encodes CDR1 SNHLY and CDR2 FYNNEI. The length of the CDR3 is 12 residues. The V end was cut by 6 bases, the J end by 7 bases, with 12 bases between.

The V call is TRBV19, the J call TRBJ1-4, with 7 positions matching TRBD1. The CDR3 spans 14 residues. The germline gives CDR1 LNHDA, CDR2 SQIVND (reference sequence). V lost 10 bases to trimming and J lost 8 bases; unmatched junction nucleotides: 13. CDR3 sequence (DNA): TGTGCCACTACAAACAGGGGAGTCGGGGAAAAACTGTTTTTT. It is translated as CATTNRGVGEKLFF. The entire variable domain, with the rest obtained from reference TRBV19 and TRBJ1-4, is as follows: DGGITQSPKYLFRKEGQNVTLSCEQNLNHDAMYWYRQDPGQGLRLIYYSQIVNDFQKGDIAEGYSVSREKKESFPLTVTSAQKNPTAFYLCATTNRGVGEKLFFGSGTQLSVL.

This clone was seen a single time. The chain has TRBV3-1 (or the pseudogene TRBV3-2) and TRBJ2-5, with 7 nucleotides matching TRBD2. The germline CDR1 and CDR2 sequences are LGHDT and YNNKEL (reference sequence). The CDR3 is made up of 13 amino acids. Trimming removed 6 bases from V and 4 bases from J; junction bases left unmatched: 5. The CDR3 DNA is TGTGCCAGCAGTCAGCGGGGTACAGAGACCCAGTACTTC. Protein product: CASSQRGTETQYF.

The J gene is TRBJ1-2, the V gene TRBV6-6; no clear D. This CDR3 has 16 residues. Germline CDR1 is MNHNY and CDR2 is SVGAGI (reference sequence). Trimming pared 0 bases from V and 8 bases from J, leaving 19 bases between. Here the CDR3 DNA reads TGTGCCAGCAGTTACTCGAGGGCCGATCCTGCCCAGGGCTACACCTTC. It encodes CASSYSRADPAQGYTF.